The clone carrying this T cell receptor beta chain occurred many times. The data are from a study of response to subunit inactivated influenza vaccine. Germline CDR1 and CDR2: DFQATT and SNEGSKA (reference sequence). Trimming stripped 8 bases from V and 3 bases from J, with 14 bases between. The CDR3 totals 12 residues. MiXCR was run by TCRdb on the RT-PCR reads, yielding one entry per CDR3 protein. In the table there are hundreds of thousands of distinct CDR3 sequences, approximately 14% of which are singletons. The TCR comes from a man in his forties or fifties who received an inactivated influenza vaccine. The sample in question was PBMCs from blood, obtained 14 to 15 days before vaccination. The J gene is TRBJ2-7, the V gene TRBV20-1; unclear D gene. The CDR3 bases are TGCAGTCCAAAGAATACGAACTACGAGCAGTACTTC. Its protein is CSPKNTNYEQYF.